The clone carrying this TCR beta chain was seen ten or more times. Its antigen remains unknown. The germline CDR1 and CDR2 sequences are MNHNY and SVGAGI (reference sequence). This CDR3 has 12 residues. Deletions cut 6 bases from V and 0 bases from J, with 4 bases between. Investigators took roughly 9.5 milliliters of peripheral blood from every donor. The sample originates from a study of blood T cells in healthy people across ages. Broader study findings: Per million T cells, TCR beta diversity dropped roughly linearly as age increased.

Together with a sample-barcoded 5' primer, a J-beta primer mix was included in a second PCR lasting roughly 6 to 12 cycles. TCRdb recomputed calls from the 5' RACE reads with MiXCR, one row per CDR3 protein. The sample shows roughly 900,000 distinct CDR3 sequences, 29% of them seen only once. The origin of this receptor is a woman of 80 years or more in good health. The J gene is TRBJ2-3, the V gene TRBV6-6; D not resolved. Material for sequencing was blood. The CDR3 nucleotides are TGTGCCAGCAGAGGTAGCACAGATACGCAGTATTTT. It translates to CASRGSTDTQYF.